The rows below give T cell receptor beta chains drawn from one sample of a study of CD8 T cells in Susac syndrome. TCRdb re-called the immunoSEQ multiplex PCR reads with MiXCR, one entry per CDR3 protein. The data hold 150,000 to 160,000 distinct CDR3 sequences, with about 94% observed a single time. Input material: CD8+ T cells from PBMCs. These receptors originate from a human donor with multiple sclerosis. The CDR3 runs from the conserved cysteine through the conserved F or W. The order of the fields is J gene, CDR3 length, clone size, V gene, D gene, CDR3 protein, CDR3 DNA. The D gene is left open where the match is weak. Part of the rows lack a size; the others show once, few, many or a class for expanded clones.

TRBJ2-7 | 14 | NA | TRBV5-1 | NA | CASRYGTSSGEQYF | TGCGCCAGCAGATATGGGACCTCCTCGGGGGAGCAGTACTTC
TRBJ1-5 | 14 | NA | TRBV5-1 | NA | CASRPAEGRQPQHF | TGCGCCAGCAGACCAGCGGAGGGACGCCAGCCCCAGCATTTT
TRBJ1-1 | 13 | NA | TRBV6-6 | NA | CASSYEGTSEAFF | TGTGCCAGCAGTTACGAGGGGACTAGTGAAGCTTTCTTT
TRBJ1-2 | 16 | NA | TRBV4-3 | TRBD1 | CASSQEMDRGYYGYTF | TGCGCCAGCAGCCAAGAAATGGACAGGGGTTACTATGGCTACACCTTC
TRBJ1-6 | 14 | once | TRBV6-6 | NA | CASGHREEGSPLHF | TGTGCCAGCGGGCACAGGGAGGAGGGTTCACCCCTCCACTTT
TRBJ2-3 | 11 | NA | TRBV7-8 | NA | CASSWTDTQYF | TGTGCCAGCAGCTGGACAGATACGCAGTATTTT
TRBJ1-2 | 14 | NA | TRBV20-1 | NA | CSARTKTSNYGYTF | TGCAGTGCTAGAACCAAAACCTCTAACTATGGCTACACCTTC
TRBJ2-1 | 14 | NA | TRBV14 | TRBD2 | CASRPGLGSDEQFF | TGTGCCAGCAGGCCGGGACTAGGGAGCGATGAGCAGTTCTTC
TRBJ1-4 | 16 | NA | TRBV12-5 | NA | CASGTMQTPLTEKLFF | TGTGCTAGTGGTACCATGCAGACACCCCTGACTGAAAAACTGTTTTTT
TRBJ1-2 | 14 | NA | TRBV4-1 | NA | CASSQDIGSYGYTF | TGCGCCAGCAGCCAAGATATAGGGAGCTATGGCTACACCTTC
TRBJ2-1 | 14 | NA | TRBV7-2 | NA | CASSPSGGLNEQFF | TGTGCCAGCAGTCCTTCTGGGGGCCTGAATGAGCAGTTCTTC
TRBJ1-2 | 13 | NA | TRBV20-1 | NA | CSSFRGRRDGYTF | TGCAGTTCTTTCCGGGGCAGGAGAGATGGCTACACCTTC
TRBJ1-6 | 15 | NA | TRBV5-4 | NA | CASSLDAGDNSPLHF | TGTGCCAGCAGCTTGGATGCAGGCGATAATTCACCCCTCCACTTT
TRBJ2-2 | 12 | NA | TRBV13 | NA | CASSFIPGELFF | TGTGCCAGCAGCTTTATACCCGGGGAGCTGTTTTTT
TRBJ2-3 | 15 | once | TRBV5-1 | TRBD1 | CASSLERGDRGHWYF | TGCGCCAGCAGCTTGGAACGCGGGGACAGGGGGCATTGGTATTTT
TRBJ2-7 | 17 | once | TRBV29-1 | TRBD2 | CSVEPRLAGAISYEQYF | TGCAGCGTTGAACCCCGACTAGCGGGGGCGATCTCCTACGAGCAGTACTTC
TRBJ2-5 | 16 | NA | TRBV20-1 | TRBD2 | CSARVGGGAVQETQYF | TGCAGTGCTAGAGTTGGCGGGGGGGCCGTACAAGAGACCCAGTACTTC
TRBJ1-5 | 14 | NA | TRBV7-9 | NA | CASSIQGDNQPQHF | TGTGCCAGCAGCATACAGGGTGACAATCAGCCCCAGCATTTT
TRBJ2-1 | 11 | NA | TRBV20-1 | NA | CSAPAYNEQFF | TGCAGTGCGCCCGCGTACAATGAGCAGTTCTTC
TRBJ1-1 | 13 | once | TRBV7-8 | NA | CASSRRRNTEAFF | TGTGCCAGCAGCAGACGGAGGAACACTGAAGCTTTCTTT
TRBJ1-2 | 11 | NA | TRBV5-1 | NA | CASSFRGGYTF | TGCGCCAGCAGCTTCCGGGGTGGCTACACCTTC
TRBJ2-1 | 13 | NA | TRBV12-3/TRBV12-4 | NA | CASSFYSTNEQFF | TGTGCCAGCAGTTTCTACTCCACAAATGAGCAGTTCTTC
TRBJ1-2 | 11 | NA | TRBV9 | NA | CASRRVDGYTF | TGTGCCAGCCGCAGGGTAGATGGCTACACCTTC
TRBJ1-2 | 13 | NA | TRBV9 | NA | CASRGDGPHGYTF | TGTGCCAGCAGGGGGGACGGACCCCATGGCTACACCTTC
TRBJ2-7 | 14 | NA | TRBV7-9 | TRBD1 | CASSTDRENREQYF | TGTGCCAGCAGCACCGACAGGGAGAATCGCGAGCAGTACTTC
TRBJ1-5 | 14 | NA | TRBV2 | NA | CASSPDKVNQPQHF | TGTGCCAGCAGTCCCGACAAGGTCAATCAGCCCCAGCATTTT
TRBJ2-2 | 16 | NA | TRBV29-1 | NA | CSVEDLRMGRAGELFF | TGCAGCGTTGAAGATCTTCGGATGGGTCGGGCCGGGGAGCTGTTTTTT
TRBJ1-1 | 13 | NA | TRBV29-1 | NA | CSAPGQENTEAFF | TGCAGCGCCCCCGGCCAGGAGAACACTGAAGCTTTCTTT
TRBJ1-2 | 10 | once | TRBV2 | NA | CASTLLGYTF | TGTGCCAGCACGCTTCTGGGCTACACCTTC
TRBJ2-1 | 16 | NA | TRBV20-1 | TRBD2 | CSARDNRLASLDEQFF | TGCAGTGCTAGAGACAATAGACTAGCGTCTCTCGATGAGCAGTTCTTC
TRBJ2-1 | 12 | NA | TRBV7-9 | NA | CASSQGAGRASF | TGTGCCAGCAGCCAGGGGGCAGGGAGGGCTTCTTTC
TRBJ2-1 | 12 | NA | TRBV13 | TRBD1 | CASSFYRGQQFF | TGTGCCAGCAGCTTTTACAGGGGGCAGCAGTTCTTC
TRBJ2-1 | 15 | once | TRBV18 | NA | CASSLRSERPDEQFF | TGTGCCAGCTCACTCCGATCTGAGAGGCCGGATGAGCAGTTCTTC
TRBJ1-2 | 15 | NA | TRBV4-1 | TRBD1 | CASSQGGGQDYGYTF | TGCGCCAGCAGCCAAGGGGGGGGACAGGACTATGGCTACACCTTC
TRBJ2-5 | 16 | NA | TRBV30 | NA | CAWSVEIVTSQETQYF | TGTGCCTGGAGTGTAGAGATCGTTACTAGCCAGGAGACCCAGTACTTC
TRBJ2-1 | 13 | NA | TRBV20-1 | NA | CSAYVPTNNEQFF | TGCAGTGCTTATGTCCCAACCAACAATGAGCAGTTCTTC
TRBJ2-5 | 12 | NA | TRBV7-9 | NA | CASSLGWETQYF | TGTGCCAGCAGCTTAGGATGGGAGACCCAGTACTTC
TRBJ1-6 | 17 | once | TRBV6-2/TRBV6-3 | NA | CASSYSNQMDPLPPLHF | TGTGCCAGCAGTTACTCGAATCAAATGGACCCGCTCCCACCCCTCCACTTT
TRBJ2-3 | 15 | NA | TRBV9 | TRBD2 | CASSPSGGSPDTQYF | TGTGCCAGCAGCCCCAGCGGGGGCTCCCCTGATACGCAGTATTTT
TRBJ2-7 | 15 | NA | TRBV29-1 | NA | CSASASRGLSYEQYF | TGCAGCGCCTCCGCGAGCAGGGGCCTCTCCTACGAGCAGTACTTC
TRBJ2-2 | 14 | NA | TRBV12-3/TRBV12-4 | TRBD2 | CASRRGAYTGELFF | TGTGCCAGCAGGCGGGGGGCCTACACCGGGGAGCTGTTTTTT
TRBJ2-5 | 16 | NA | TRBV7-9 | NA | CASSFDPDIPEETQYF | TGTGCCAGCAGCTTTGACCCAGATATTCCCGAAGAGACCCAGTACTTC
TRBJ1-1 | 13 | NA | TRBV9 | NA | CASSVWANTEAFF | TGTGCCAGCAGCGTATGGGCAAACACTGAAGCTTTCTTT
TRBJ2-1 | 13 | NA | TRBV29-1 | NA | CSVLDGGWDEQFF | TGCAGCGTTCTGGACGGGGGTTGGGATGAGCAGTTCTTC
TRBJ2-7 | 13 | NA | TRBV7-9 | NA | CASSGPLVYEQYF | TGTGCCAGCAGCGGACCGCTGGTCTACGAGCAGTACTTC